This T cell receptor (beta chain) was sequenced for a study of CD8+CD57+ T cells in acquired aplastic anemia. Overall study: Mean yield of DNA from sorted CD4+ and CD8+ cells was approximately 3 ug.

This CDR3 is 14 amino acids long. The V gene's germline CDR1 is SGHNT and CDR2 YENEEA. Trimming removed 6 bases from V and 3 bases from J; junction bases left unmatched: 6. Findings and limits, study-wide: Patients and controls shared 25 to 30 CD8+ CDR3 sequences, which appeared highly expressed in patients and within their immunodominant clones.

The template for TCR beta VDJ and CDR3 sequence profiling was genomic DNA. Using its own MiXCR run on the reads, TCRdb lists one record per CDR3 protein. Among about 180,000 distinct CDR3 sequences listed, approximately 46% were seen once. At least ten counts were recorded for this clonotype. Its antigen is currently unknown. The TCR originated in a human donor in good health. What was sequenced was sorted CD4+, CD8+, or CD8+CD57+ T cells (not recorded which) from PBMCs. J is TRBJ2-7 and V is TRBV11-3; TRBD1 agrees at 9 bases. For the CDR3, the DNA is TGTGCCAGCAGTCGACAGGGGGGTGACTACGAGCAGTACTTC. Translating it yields CASSRQGGDYEQYF. The full variable domain, its missing parts supplied by reference TRBV11-3 and TRBJ2-7, is EAGVVQSPRYKIIEKKQPVAFWCNPISGHNTLYWYLQNLGQGPELLIRYENEEAVDDSQLPKDRFSAERLKGVDSTLKIQPAELGDSAVYLCASSRQGGDYEQYFGPGTRLTVT.